The 28 T cell receptor beta chains presented below share a single source sample, sequenced in a study of beta chain features in type 1 diabetes. Broader study findings: People with Type 1 diabetes carried modestly yet significantly shorter TCRB CDR3s in all four CD4+ subsets.

Expressed TCRB transcripts were sequenced because the isolated RNA had all been reverse transcribed beforehand. Sequenced by immunoSEQ multiplex PCR; TCRdb stores in-frame clones only, minus some. The repertoire holds some 350,000 clones, about 10% seen once, with roughly 0.54% in the top ten. No antigens are known for them. Sequences were obtained from central memory CD4+ T cells from blood. Receptors originate from a man aged 25-45 years with type 1 diabetes.

This sequence joins TRBV28 and TRBJ1-1, with 8 nucleotides matching TRBD1. V dropped 4 bases and J dropped 3; count of bases not matched to a gene: 4. This CDR3 contains 14 residues. Germline V CDR1 and CDR2: MDHEN, SYDVKM. The CDR3 DNA is TGTGCCAGCAGTTCGACAGGGGAGGACACTGAAGCTTTCTTT. Translating it yields CASSSTGEDTEAFF.

V and J are TRBV7-6 and TRBJ2-1; TRBD2 aligns across 10 bases. The J segment lost 8 bases and the V segment lost 3 bases, leaving 10 bases of the junction unmatched. Germline assignment: CDR1 SGHVS and CDR2 FNYEAQ. The CDR3 has 16 residues. The CDR3 region is CASSFGSSGRRDEQFF. CDR3 DNA sequence: TGTGCCAGCAGCTTTGGATCTAGCGGGAGACGGGATGAGCAGTTCTTC.

This clone came up a few times. This sequence joins TRBV4-1 and TRBJ2-7; D gene unclear. Looked up from germline, CDR1 is MGHRA and CDR2 is YSYEKL. This CDR3 region has 13 residues. The V end lost 2 bases, the J end lost 6 bases, and 11 bases lay between the germline ends. The CDR3 reads CASSQPDTFEQYF. The CDR3, as DNA: TGCGCCAGCAGCCAACCCGACACCTTCGAGCAGTACTTC.

The V gene is TRBV18, the J gene TRBJ2-2; D gene ambiguous. CDR1 is KGHSH, CDR2 LQKENI, per germline. CDR3 length: 13 residues. V gave up 3 bases and J gave up 4 bases, with 6 bases separating them. The CDR3 nucleotides read TGTGCCAGCTCACCGGGGATCACCGGGGAGCTGTTTTTT. It translates to CASSPGITGELFF.

This clone was detected only a few times. V gene TRBV10-3 combines with J gene TRBJ2-5, with D possibly called TRBD1 or TRBD2 (6 bases each). The CDR3 is 14 residues long. V shed 3 bases and J shed 5 bases, with 13 bases lying between them. Germline V gene lookup returns CDR1 ENHRY and CDR2 SYGVKD. The CDR3 bases are TGTGCCATCAGTGAACACGGGGGCTGGGAGACCCAGTACTTC. This encodes CAISEHGGWETQYF.

This clone was found a few times. The V call is TRBV4-2, the J call TRBJ1-2; 9 nucleotides align to TRBD1. Germline assignment: CDR1 LGHNA and CDR2 YNFKEQ. Germline trimming cut 5 bases from V and 4 bases from J; bases unmatched to any gene: 5. CDR3 length: 14 amino acids. CDR3 in amino acids: CASSTQTGGYGYTF. CDR3 sequence (DNA): TGTGCCAGCAGCACCCAGACAGGGGGCTATGGCTACACCTTC.

This clone was observed many times. The rearrangement joins TRBV11-2 to TRBJ2-5; D not resolved. This CDR3 has 12 amino acids. The germline V gene encodes CDR1 SGHAT and CDR2 FQNNGV. V lost 1 base and J 5 bases, leaving 5 bases between the germline ends. The CDR3 region has the DNA TGTGCCAGCAGCTTAGTGCAGGAGACCCAGTACTTC. Translated: CASSLVQETQYF.

This clone occurred a few times. V and J are TRBV6-5 and TRBJ2-1; D gene unclear. CDR1 and CDR2 (germline): MNHEY, SVGAGI. This CDR3 has 14 residues. Trimming left V 6 bases short and J 9 bases short, with 18 bases between. The CDR3 region has the DNA TGTGCCAGCAGACCCCCGATGCGAGGCGGTGAGCAGTTCTTC. Its translation is CASRPPMRGGEQFF.

This clone occurred a few times. This sequence joins TRBV5-1 and TRBJ2-7; 9 positions agree with TRBD2. Germline CDR1 is SGHRS and CDR2 is YFSETQ. The CDR3 consists of 16 residues. V was pared by 4 bases and J by 9 bases, with 17 bases of the junction left unmatched. This CDR3 reads CASSTSTGTSPSRQYF. The DNA of the CDR3 is TGCGCCAGCAGCACCTCCACCGGGACTAGCCCCTCCCGGCAGTACTTC.

V gene TRBV6-6 combines with J gene TRBJ2-3; no definite D call. The CDR3 runs to 13 residues. V lost 6 bases to trimming and J lost 3 bases, with 10 bases between them. Germline CDR1 is MNHNY and CDR2 is SVGAGI (reference sequence). CDR3 loop: CASRTYGTDTQYF. The CDR3 bases are TGTGCCAGCAGGACTTATGGGACAGATACGCAGTATTTT.

There are a few counts of this clone. The CDR3 here is CASSVRTGGSTDTQYF. In DNA form, the CDR3 reads TGTGCCAGCAGCGTAAGGACAGGGGGAAGCACAGATACGCAGTATTTT. This chain uses TRBV9 with TRBJ2-3, with 10 bases aligning to TRBD1. Germline CDR1 reads SGDLS; CDR2 reads YYNGEE. Unmatched junction bases numbered 2, after V lost 1 base and J lost 0 bases. The CDR3 sequence is 16 residues long. The variable domain in full, with the rest retrieved from reference TRBV9 and TRBJ2-3, is DSGVTQTPKHLITATGQRVTLRCSPRSGDLSVYWYQQSLDQGLQFLIQYYNGEERAKGNILERFSAQQFPDLHSELNLSSLELGDSALYFCASSVRTGGSTDTQYFGPGTRLTVL.

Here the CDR3 DNA reads TGTGCCAGCAGCTTAGTGGACTCCCACACCTACGAGCAGTACTTC. Its translation is CASSLVDSHTYEQYF. This chain uses TRBV7-2 with TRBJ2-7; D is perhaps TRBD2 (5 bases). Germline V gives CDR1 SGHTA, CDR2 FQGNSA. CDR3 length equals 15 residues. The V end lost 1 base, the J end lost 2 bases, and 12 bases lay between the germline ends.

The table lists this clone with a few counts. The chain recombines TRBV12-2 with TRBJ1-4. TRBV12-2 is reported as a pseudogene. The CDR3 extends over 15 amino acids. The chain's CDR3 is CASRSPLGDNEKLFF. For the CDR3, the DNA is TGTGCAAGTCGCTCACCTTTGGGGGACAATGAAAAACTGTTTTTT.

This clone was counted a few times. The rearrangement uses TRBV5-5 and TRBJ2-1, with 11 bases fitting TRBD2. J lost 0 bases, V lost 1 base, and 3 bases had no gene match. Germline CDR1 SGHKS, CDR2 YYEKEE (reference sequence). The length of the CDR3 is 17 residues. The CDR3 here is CASSLWTSGFSYNEQFF. CDR3 DNA: TGTGCCAGCAGCTTGTGGACTAGCGGGTTCTCCTACAATGAGCAGTTCTTC.

By frequency in the sample, this clone is medium-sized. This chain connects TRBV7-9 to TRBJ2-4; perhaps TRBD1 as D (6 bases). Germline CDR1 SEHNR, CDR2 FQNEAQ (reference sequence). V gave up 4 bases and J gave up 6 bases, with 16 bases separating them. The CDR3 length is 15 residues. The CDR3 loop is CASSSRGNVGNIQYF. In DNA, the CDR3 is TGTGCCAGCAGCTCCAGGGGTAATGTCGGAAACATTCAGTACTTC. Looking up the rest from reference TRBV7-9 and TRBJ2-4 gives the full variable domain: DTGVSQNPRHKITKRGQNVTFRCDPISEHNRLYWYRQTLGQGPEFLTYFQNEAQLEKSRLLSDRFSAERPKGSFSTLEIQRTEQGDSAMYLCASSSRGNVGNIQYFGAGTRLSVL.

This clone was seen a few times. The chain carries TRBV7-8 and TRBJ1-1; D is unresolved. Germline CDR1 reads SGHVS; CDR2 reads FQNEAQ. Trimming took 5 bases from V and 3 from J, leaving 7 bases between them. This CDR3 spans 12 amino acids. This CDR3 is CASSQRHTEAFF. CDR3 DNA sequence: TGTGCCAGCAGCCAAAGACACACTGAAGCTTTCTTT.

This clone was observed a few times. The chain couples TRBV6-5 to TRBJ2-2; D remains unclear. Germline V gives CDR1 MNHEY, CDR2 SVGAGI. This CDR3 comprises 15 residues. V was pared by 0 bases and J by 4 bases, with 9 bases between. CDR3 residues: CASSYSTGPTGELFF. CDR3 bases: TGTGCCAGCAGTTACTCAACCGGACCCACCGGGGAGCTGTTTTTT.

This clone was picked up a small number of times. The chain links TRBV2 to TRBJ2-7; perhaps TRBD2 as D (7 bases). Germline lookup yields CDR1 SNHLY and CDR2 FYNNEI. The CDR3 sequence is 14 residues long. V was cut by 8 bases and J by 3 bases, with 17 bases left in between. CDR3 nucleotide sequence: TGTGCCAGCTTAGGGGGGGCCGGTGACTACGAGCAGTACTTC. It yields the protein CASLGGAGDYEQYF. The full variable domain, in which reference TRBV2 and TRBJ2-7 provide the parts outside the CDR3, is EPEVTQTPSHQVTQMGQEVILRCVPISNHLYFYWYRQILGQKVEFLVSFYNNEISEKSEIFDDQFSVERPDGSNFTLKIRSTKLEDSAMYFCASLGGAGDYEQYFGPGTRLTVT.

The rearrangement uses TRBV28 and TRBJ1-2; 7 bases match TRBD1. Per germline, CDR1 MDHEN and CDR2 SYDVKM. J gave up 4 bases and V 8 bases, and 10 bases lay outside the gene matches. CDR3 length: 14 residues. CDR3 sequence reads: CASCTGTARYGYTF. The CDR3 DNA is TGTGCCAGCTGTACTGGGACAGCCCGCTATGGCTACACCTTC.

The chain employs TRBV7-3 and TRBJ1-2, with 7 bases that match TRBD1. CDR1 SGHTA and CDR2 FQGTGA come from the germline V gene. The CDR3 covers 15 residues. The trim removed 2 bases at V and 0 bases at J, leaving 3 bases unmatched. The CDR3 reads CASSLGTGANYGYTF. The CDR3, as DNA: TGTGCCAGCAGCTTAGGAACAGGGGCTAACTATGGCTACACCTTC.

The chain combines TRBV7-2 with TRBJ2-5; possible D gene TRBD1, 6 bases. V was shortened by 4 bases and J by 0 bases, with 12 bases between the two germline ends. CDR1 and CDR2 from the germline V gene are SGHTA and FQGNSA. The CDR3 is 15 amino acids. The CDR3 is CASSSLTGYQETQYF. In DNA form, the CDR3 reads TGTGCCAGCAGCTCGTTAACAGGGTACCAAGAGACCCAGTACTTC.

V usage is TRBV11-2 and J usage is TRBJ2-3; D could derive from TRBD1 or TRBD2 (5 bases each). Germline CDR1 is SGHAT and CDR2 is FQNNGV. Trimming removed 1 base at V and 0 bases at J, with 11 bases between. The CDR3 covers 16 residues. CDR3 nucleotide sequence: TGTGCCAGCAGCTTAGCGAAGGGACCTAGCACAGATACGCAGTATTTT. This codes for CASSLAKGPSTDTQYF. The full variable domain, in which reference TRBV11-2 and TRBJ2-3 provide the parts outside the CDR3, is EAGVAQSPRYKIIEKRQSVAFWCNPISGHATLYWYQQILGQGPKLLIQFQNNGVVDDSQLPKDRFSAERLKGVDSTLKIQPAKLEDSAVYLCASSLAKGPSTDTQYFGPGTRLTVL.

This clone appeared a few times. V is TRBV7-2 and J is TRBJ1-1; D gene uncertain. Trimming pared 5 bases from V and 5 bases from J, leaving 6 bases between. Per the germline V gene, CDR1 is SGHTA and CDR2 is FQGNSA. This CDR3 contains 11 residues. The CDR3 DNA reads TGTGCCAGCAGCCCCCGAACTGAAGCTTTCTTT. Translating it yields CASSPRTEAFF.

The rearrangement uses TRBV9 and TRBJ1-1, with 7 bases matching TRBD1. With 2 bases clipped from V and 0 bases from J, the junction kept 4 bases outside the gene matches. CDR1 and CDR2 (germline): SGDLS, YYNGEE. The CDR3 has 15 residues. In DNA form, the CDR3 reads TGTGCCAGCAGCGTCCTGGGACAGCTGAACACTGAAGCTTTCTTT. It yields the protein CASSVLGQLNTEAFF.

In this sample, this clone turned up a few times. V gene TRBV11-3 combines with J gene TRBJ2-3, with D tentatively TRBD1 or TRBD2 (5 bases each). Germline loops: CDR1 SGHNT, CDR2 YENEEA. This CDR3 region has 15 residues. V lost 3 bases, J lost 2 bases, and 12 bases lay in between. This chain's CDR3 is CASSLGTGNTDTQYF. CDR3 nucleotide sequence: TGTGCCAGCAGCTTGGGGACGGGAAACACAGATACGCAGTATTTT.

This clone was recorded a few times. The chain employs TRBV27 and TRBJ1-4; tentatively, D is TRBD1 (5 bases). Trimming left V 3 bases short and J 6 bases short, with 11 bases between. Germline V lookup: CDR1 MNHEY, CDR2 SMNVEV (reference sequence). CDR3 length: 14 amino acids. Here the CDR3 reads CASSLSRVDEKLFF. In nucleotides, the CDR3 is TGTGCCAGCAGTTTGTCCAGGGTTGATGAAAAACTGTTTTTT.

This clone turned up a few times. CDR3 in amino acids: CASSLSENQPQHF. The CDR3 DNA sequence: TGTGCCAGCAGTTTATCGGAAAATCAGCCCCAGCATTTT. The rearrangement uses TRBV6-5 and TRBJ1-5, with unresolved D. The germline V and J ends were trimmed by 4 bases and 4 bases, with 8 bases remaining between them. Germline V lookup: CDR1 MNHEY, CDR2 SVGAGI. The CDR3 has 13 amino acids.

This clone was recorded a few times. The sample has other DNA sequences that encode this CDR3 too. This CDR3 reads CASSFGTGAYNEQFF. The CDR3, as DNA: TGTGCCAGCAGCTTTGGGACAGGGGCCTACAATGAGCAGTTCTTC. The chain joins TRBV5-6 to TRBJ2-1, with 10 bases identical to TRBD1. J lost 2 bases, V lost 2 bases, and 1 base had no gene match. Germline V gene sequence: CDR1 SGHDT, CDR2 YYEEEE. The CDR3 loop spans 15 amino acids.